Given below is one TCR beta chain in context. Antigen specificity is unknown. The data were obtained in a study of T-cell reconstitution after alpha-beta-depleted transplantation in children. Using unique molecular identifiers, the investigators prepared the TCRbeta library. TCRdb called the PCR reads again in MiXCR, with one record for every CDR3 protein. The sample yields about 400,000 distinct CDR3 sequences, under 20% seen once. Study outcomes and limitations: Several hundred expanded graft clones reportedly gave rise to the alpha-beta T cells present about two months after transplant.

Germline CDR1 and CDR2: WSHSY and SAAADI. The CDR3 length is 17 residues. V gave up 2 bases and J gave up 2 bases; unmatched junction bases: 12. The V and J genes are TRBV10-2 and TRBJ2-7, with 7 bases that match TRBD2. The sample in question was PBMCs, mostly from graft donor cells, obtained 360 days after TCRalphabeta/CD19-depleted stem cell transplant. The sequence came from a boy younger than two who had a stem cell transplant for Wiskott-Aldrich syndrome, so the T cells may come from the graft donor. DNA for the CDR3: TGCGCCAGCAGTGAGAGTAGCGGGCGGAGGGGCCCCTACGAGCAGTACTTC. It codes for CASSESSGRRGPYEQYF.